The 30 T cell receptor beta chains given below trace back to one sample, sequenced in a study of CD8 T cells in ankylosing spondylitis. TCRdb reprocessed the 5' RACE reads via MiXCR and lists one record per CDR3 protein. The repertoire has hundreds of thousands of distinct CDR3 sequences, roughly 32% of them found once; the top ten carry about 4.2%. Sequencing was carried out using blood, either unsorted or a sorted T cell fraction (not recorded which). The receptors were gathered from a male donor with ankylosing spondylitis or in good health (not recorded which).

V is TRBV20-1 and J is TRBJ2-2, with 9 bases aligning to TRBD1. Germline loops: CDR1 DFQATT, CDR2 SNEGSKA (reference sequence). This CDR3 has 13 residues. The trim removed 4 bases at V and 9 bases at J, leaving 6 bases unmatched. The CDR3 region has the DNA TGCAGTGCTATGACAGGGGGTGAAAGGGAGCTGTTTTTT. This translates into CSAMTGGERELFF.

This clonotype was seen more than once but under ten times. The chain carries TRBV20-1 and TRBJ2-2, with 9 bases lining up with TRBD2. V gave up 3 bases and J gave up 2 bases; unmatched junction bases: 7. Germline-derived CDR1 and CDR2 are DFQATT and SNEGSKA (reference sequence). The CDR3 has 16 amino acids. The CDR3 nucleotides read TGCAGTGCTAGTTCAGCGGGGGGCATAAACACCGGGGAGCTGTTTTTT. Its protein is CSASSAGGINTGELFF.

J is TRBJ2-2 and V is TRBV28; no definite D call. CDR1 is MDHEN and CDR2 is SYDVKM in the germline V gene. The CDR3 is 13 amino acids. V lost 6 bases, J lost 4 bases, and 9 bases lay in between. DNA of the CDR3: TGTGCCAGCAGGGGATCCCTCACCGGGGAGCTGTTTTTT. Its translation is CASRGSLTGELFF.

The chain recombines TRBV18 with TRBJ2-5; D unclear. CDR1 is KGHSH and CDR2 is LQKENI in the germline V gene. The V and J ends lost 1 base and 1 base respectively, with 7 bases between them. This CDR3 region has 14 residues. CDR3 in DNA: TGTGCCAGCTCACCACTCCTGAGCCAAGAGACCCAGTACTTC. This encodes CASSPLLSQETQYF.

This clonotype was seen a handful of times. V usage is TRBV7-2 and J usage is TRBJ2-7, with D unresolved. The germline CDR1 and CDR2 sequences are SGHTA and FQGNSA. The CDR3 totals 15 residues. V was trimmed by 1 base and J by 3 bases, leaving 13 bases between them. For the CDR3, the DNA is TGTGCCAGCAGCTTAGAAGGTTGGACGTTCTACGAGCAGTACTTC. Translation: CASSLEGWTFYEQYF.

The genes are TRBV7-8 and TRBJ1-4; D ambiguous. The CDR3 loop spans 13 amino acids. CDR1 SGHVS and CDR2 FQNEAQ come from the germline V gene. Between the trimmed V and J ends, which lost 1 base and 7 bases, there was a span of 7 bases. The DNA for the CDR3 is TGTGCCAGCAGCTTAGGGACTCCTGAAAAACTGTTTTTT. Its translation: CASSLGTPEKLFF.

J is TRBJ1-1 and V is TRBV20-1; 8 bases agree with TRBD1. The junction had 1 base not matched to a gene; V was cut back by 1 base and J by 3 bases. The CDR3 runs 13 residues. Germline V gene data show CDR1 as DFQATT and CDR2 as SNEGSKA (reference sequence). CDR3: CSARGGQDTEAFF. In DNA form, the CDR3 reads TGCAGTGCTAGAGGGGGACAGGACACTGAAGCTTTCTTT.

This clonotype was counted between two and nine times. The chain joins TRBV15 to TRBJ2-7; maybe TRBD1 (5 bases). Germline loops: CDR1 LNHNV, CDR2 YYDKDF (reference sequence). The V and J ends lost 0 bases and 2 bases respectively, with 11 bases between them. This CDR3 region has 15 residues. CDR3 coding DNA: TGTGCCACCAGCAGAGATACAGGTCTCGCCTACGAGCAGTACTTC. This gives the protein CATSRDTGLAYEQYF. The whole variable domain, remainder taken from reference TRBV15 and TRBJ2-7, is DAMVIQNPRYQVTQFGKPVTLSCSQTLNHNVMYWYQQKSSQAPKLLFHYYDKDFNNEADTPDNFQSRRPNTSFCFLDIRSPGLGDTAMYLCATSRDTGLAYEQYFGPGTRLTVT.

This clonotype was recorded a few times. CDR3 nucleotides: TGCAGCGTATACAGGGTCGAAGCTTTCTTT. It translates to CSVYRVEAFF. The chain links TRBV29-1 to TRBJ1-1; perhaps TRBD1 as D (6 bases). Looked up from germline, CDR1 is SQVTM and CDR2 is ANQGSEA. This CDR3 spans 10 amino acids. V lost 6 bases and J lost 8, with 10 bases in between.

This clonotype turned up a few times. J is TRBJ2-2 and V is TRBV12-3 or TRBV12-4, with D tentatively TRBD1 or TRBD2 (5 bases each). The CDR3 runs 13 residues. Trimming pared 3 bases from V and 6 bases from J, leaving 8 bases between. The CDR3: CASSLLGPGELFF. The DNA for the CDR3 is TGTGCCAGCAGTTTGTTGGGACCCGGGGAGCTGTTTTTT.

This clonotype was picked up a small number of times. The chain uses TRBV12-3 or TRBV12-4 and TRBJ2-1; maybe TRBD2 (5 bases). CDR3 length: 12 amino acids. The V end lost 5 bases, the J end lost 7 bases, and 9 bases lay between the germline ends. The CDR3 bases are TGTGCCAGCAGTGTAACGGGGAATGAGCAGTTCTTC. Translated, it gives CASSVTGNEQFF.

The rearrangement links TRBV7-2 to TRBJ2-3; D might be TRBD1 (6 bases). The V and J ends lost 3 bases and 0 bases respectively, with 13 bases between them. Germline V gene sequence: CDR1 SGHTA, CDR2 FQGNSA. The CDR3 sequence is 16 residues long. The CDR3 spells CASSFQGGWSTDTQYF. DNA for the CDR3: TGTGCCAGCAGCTTCCAAGGGGGATGGAGCACAGATACGCAGTATTTT.

In this sample, this clonotype turned up a few times. In nucleotides, the CDR3 is TGTGCCAGCAGCTTAGCGGAGGATTCACCCCTCCACTTT. Encoded protein: CASSLAEDSPLHF. This chain connects TRBV7-8 to TRBJ1-6; D not resolved. The CDR3 contains 13 residues. Germline V lookup: CDR1 SGHVS, CDR2 FQNEAQ. Trimming took off 0 bases at V and 8 bases at J, with 5 bases between the two ends.

The chain is built from TRBV10-3 and TRBJ1-1; no firm D call. Deletions cut 4 bases from V and 5 bases from J, with 14 bases between. The germline CDR1 and CDR2 sequences are ENHRY and SYGVKD. This CDR3 spans 14 amino acids. The CDR3 loop reads CAISGNGVGTEAFF. The CDR3 nucleotides are TGTGCCATCAGTGGTAACGGGGTGGGAACTGAAGCTTTCTTT.

This chain connects TRBV15 to TRBJ2-1, with D maybe TRBD2 (6 bases). Trimming took 9 bases from V and 2 from J, leaving 17 bases between them. Germline assignment: CDR1 LNHNV and CDR2 YYDKDF (reference sequence). This CDR3 comprises 15 residues. Written as DNA, the CDR3 is TGTGCCACTAGTACCGGGGAGGTCGCCTACAATGAGCAGTTCTTC. Amino acids: CATSTGEVAYNEQFF.

The chain carries TRBV9 and TRBJ2-5, with TRBD1 as a possible D gene (5 bases). Germline V gene sequence: CDR1 SGDLS, CDR2 YYNGEE. There are 13 residues in the CDR3. Trimming cost V 2 bases and J 2 bases, with 7 bases left between them. CDR3 nucleotides: TGTGCCAGCAGCGTGGGGCAGCAAGAGACCCAGTACTTC. This sequence encodes CASSVGQQETQYF.

The V call is TRBV5-5, the J call TRBJ2-5, with D possibly being TRBD1 or TRBD2 (5 bases each). This CDR3 spans 13 amino acids. Trimming took off 0 bases at V and 7 bases at J, with 10 bases between the two ends. Germline CDR1 and CDR2: SGHKS and YYEKEE (reference sequence). CDR3 loop: CASSLAERGTQYF. CDR3 bases: TGTGCCAGCAGCTTGGCCGAGAGGGGGACCCAGTACTTC.

The J gene is TRBJ2-1, the V gene TRBV7-2; TRBD2 is a possible D gene (6 bases). The V and J ends lost 5 bases and 9 bases respectively, with 20 bases between them. There are 15 residues in the CDR3. Germline values: CDR1 SGHTA, CDR2 FQGNSA. The DNA for the CDR3 is TGTGCCAGCAGCCCGTGGGGCGGGGAAGGGAGTGAGCAGTTCTTC. Translation gives CASSPWGGEGSEQFF.

The CDR3: CASSSGVNIYNEQFF. The CDR3 region has the DNA TGCGCCAGCAGCTCAGGGGTAAACATTTACAATGAGCAGTTCTTC. The chain uses TRBV5-1 and TRBJ2-1, with TRBD1 as a possible D gene (6 bases). CDR1 and CDR2 from the germline V gene are SGHRS and YFSETQ. CDR3 length equals 15 residues. Trimming removed 3 bases at V and 4 bases at J, with 14 bases between.

V is TRBV7-2 and J is TRBJ2-3; a possible D gene is TRBD2 (5 bases). The CDR3 is 15 residues long. Trimming pared 0 bases from V and 0 bases from J, leaving 7 bases between. The germline V gene has CDR1 SGHTA and CDR2 FQGNSA. The CDR3 protein is CASSLAGVSTDTQYF. CDR3 DNA: TGTGCCAGCAGCTTAGCCGGGGTTAGCACAGATACGCAGTATTTT.

This sequence joins TRBV9 and TRBJ1-2; D remains unclear. The CDR3 has 14 residues. The germline V and J ends were trimmed by 0 bases and 4 bases, with 10 bases remaining between them. Germline V gene data show CDR1 as SGDLS and CDR2 as YYNGEE. The CDR3 sequence: CASSVGVPPYGYTF. For the CDR3, the DNA is TGTGCCAGCAGCGTAGGAGTCCCTCCCTATGGCTACACCTTC.

The chain couples TRBV12-2 to TRBJ2-2; the D call of TRBD2 is as the table states it, not checked on the DNA. TRBV12-2 is flagged as a pseudogene. The CDR3 runs to 17 residues. Here the CDR3 reads CASRFPPSGGGTGELFF. The CDR3 DNA follows: TGTGCAAGTCGCTTCCCTCCCAGCGGGGGGGGCACCGGGGAGCTGTTTTTT.

This chain links TRBV12-3 or TRBV12-4 with TRBJ2-3, with a tentative D call TRBD2 (5 bases). The V gene lost 3 bases and the J gene lost 6 bases, with 10 bases spanning the gap. The CDR3 totals 13 residues. CDR3 DNA: TGTGCCAGCAGTTTGCGGGCCTCGGATACGCAGTATTTT. Protein: CASSLRASDTQYF.

This rearrangement joins TRBV6-2 or TRBV6-3 to TRBJ2-5; no firm D call. The V end was cut by 1 base, the J end by 3 bases, with 9 bases between. The CDR3 length is 14 residues. Germline V gives CDR1 MNHEY, CDR2 SVGEGT. In DNA, the CDR3 is TGTGCCAGCAGTTACTACATGTCGAAAGAGACCCAGTACTTC. This gives the protein CASSYYMSKETQYF.

The J gene is TRBJ2-1, the V gene TRBV12-3 or TRBV12-4, with 7 bases identical to TRBD2. The CDR3 covers 16 residues. The J segment lost 0 bases and the V segment lost 6 bases, leaving 8 bases of the junction unmatched. The CDR3 is CASSHERGSSYNEQFF. DNA for the CDR3: TGTGCCAGCAGCCATGAGCGGGGAAGCTCCTACAATGAGCAGTTCTTC.

This clonotype was seen at least ten times. This chain links TRBV5-6 with TRBJ2-2, with 12 bases that match TRBD2. This CDR3 is 17 amino acids long. The germline V gene encodes CDR1 SGHDT and CDR2 YYEEEE. Trimming at V came to 3 bases and at J to 2 bases, leaving 5 bases not matched to a gene. The CDR3 DNA is TGTGCCAGCAGCTCGCGACTAGCGGGGGCTAACACCGGGGAGCTGTTTTTT. Translated: CASSSRLAGANTGELFF.

The rearrangement links TRBV15 to TRBJ2-7, with 7 bases identical to TRBD1. V lost 3 bases, J lost 1 base, and 12 bases stayed unmatched. Germline V gene sequence: CDR1 LNHNV, CDR2 YYDKDF (reference sequence). The CDR3 has 17 amino acids. CDR3 sequence (DNA): TGTGCCACCAGCAGGGTAACTGACAGGGAACCATCCTACGAGCAGTACTTC. It specifies CATSRVTDREPSYEQYF.

The V gene is TRBV7-9, the J gene TRBJ2-2; possibly TRBD1 for D (5 bases). From germline, CDR1 is SEHNR and CDR2 FQNEAQ (reference sequence). The CDR3 runs 17 residues. V lost 1 base and J 0 bases, leaving 12 bases between the germline ends. The CDR3 DNA follows: TGTGCCAGCAGCTTAGAGTGGGGCAACCCGAACACCGGGGAGCTGTTTTTT. Amino acids: CASSLEWGNPNTGELFF.

This clonotype was picked up a small number of times. The gene calls are TRBV6-1 and TRBJ2-1, with D possibly being TRBD2 (6 bases). CDR1 MNHNS and CDR2 SASEGT come from the germline V gene. This CDR3 spans 13 amino acids. V was trimmed by 5 bases and J by 6 bases, leaving 11 bases between them. This CDR3 is CASSLGLFNEQFF. The CDR3 DNA sequence: TGTGCCAGCAGTCTCGGACTATTCAATGAGCAGTTCTTC.

This clonotype has a handful of counts. The CDR3 protein is CASSLLNGELAGVLPETQYF. The CDR3 DNA reads as TGTGCCAGCAGCTTACTGAACGGGGAACTAGCGGGGGTGTTACCAGAGACCCAGTACTTC. This chain links TRBV7-6 with TRBJ2-5; 11 nucleotides agree with TRBD2. Germline V CDR1 and CDR2: SGHVS, FNYEAQ. V lost 2 bases to trimming and J lost 4 bases; unmatched junction nucleotides: 18. This CDR3 is 20 amino acids long.